The 2 T cell receptor beta chains given below trace back to one sample, sequenced in a study of cytomegalovirus exposure and HLA in healthy donors (dated by TCRdb to about 2017). Libraries were built with the immunoSEQ multiplex PCR assay. For the multiplex PCR, a mixture combining 60 forward primers for TCR Vbeta segments and 13 reverse primers for TCR Jbeta segments was used. TCRdb provides this immuneACCESS table in a form limited to in-frame rearrangements. Some clones are lacking; in checked studies, under half of them reflect an unresolved V gene, and why the rest are absent is not known. This sample has over 150,000 clones in its table, and about three quarters of those were observed once. Roughly 4% of the sample comes from the top ten. The sample was PBMCs. The receptors here all came from a woman between 40 and 55 years old in good health and CMV-seronegative.

The V gene is TRBV11-3, the J gene TRBJ2-1; 10 nucleotides agree with TRBD2. Germline loops: CDR1 SGHNT, CDR2 YENEEA. CDR3 length: 16 amino acids. The trim removed 5 bases at V and 7 bases at J, leaving 11 bases unmatched. The CDR3 DNA reads TGTGCCAGCAGCACAGCAGCGGGAGGGCCGTGGAATGAGCAGTTCTTC. Residues: CASSTAAGGPWNEQFF. Filled out from reference TRBV11-3 and TRBJ2-1, the complete variable domain reads EAGVVQSPRYKIIEKKQPVAFWCNPISGHNTLYWYLQNLGQGPELLIRYENEEAVDDSQLPKDRFSAERLKGVDSTLKIQPAELGDSAVYLCASSTAAGGPWNEQFFGPGTRLTVL.

The chain combines TRBV27 with TRBJ1-1; D is perhaps TRBD1 (6 bases). Trimming removed 8 bases at V and 2 bases at J, with 12 bases between. The CDR3 totals 13 residues. The germline V gene has CDR1 MNHEY and CDR2 SMNVEV (reference sequence). CDR3 coding DNA: TGTGCCAGCGCCTTAGGGGGTAACACTGAAGCTTTCTTT. Amino acids: CASALGGNTEAFF.